The clone carrying this T cell receptor beta chain has just a few counts. The antigen is not known. Expressed TCRB transcripts were sequenced, since all the RNA that had been isolated was reverse transcribed. Mean read depth for naive, central memory and regulatory T cell samples was about 3.6 million reads. TCRdb's table, derived via immunoSEQ multiplex PCR, lists solely in-frame clones and lacks some. The sample includes 200,000 to 250,000 clones, approximately 16% of them seen just once. The sample is drawn from a study of beta chain features in type 1 diabetes. Findings and limits, study-wide: Moderate yet significant TCRB CDR3 shortening was seen in Type 1 diabetes patients in all four CD4+ subsets.

Germline V gene sequence: CDR1 SQVTM, CDR2 ANQGSEA. The J segment lost 8 bases and the V segment lost 7 bases, leaving 14 bases of the junction unmatched. The CDR3 is 14 amino acids. The receptor's source is a man aged 25-40 years with type 1 diabetes. The chain has TRBV29-1 and TRBJ2-1, with 7 bases that match TRBD2. Source material: naive CD4+ T cells from blood. The CDR3 sequence is CSGETGTKSYEQFF. CDR3 nucleotide sequence: TGCAGCGGGGAGACCGGGACTAAATCATATGAGCAGTTCTTC.